This record concerns one TCR beta chain sequence. The record originates from a study of shared clonotypes between healthy human individuals. TCRdb's table, derived via immunoSEQ multiplex PCR, lists solely in-frame clones and lacks some. The repertoire holds roughly 1,500,000 clones, with 95% to 99% as singletons. The CDR3 contains 14 residues. Germline trimming cut 7 bases from V and 4 bases from J; bases unmatched to any gene: 8. The V gene's germline CDR1 is MNHNS and CDR2 SASEGT. The sample consisted of naive CD4+ T cells sorted from blood. Subset reported: CD45RA+ positively selected. The chain combines TRBV6-1 with TRBJ1-1; 8 nucleotides agree with TRBD1. The TCR sequence derives from a man aged 30 to 39 in good health. The CDR3 sequence is CASTVDRGTTEAFF. CDR3 DNA sequence: TGTGCCAGCACCGTTGACAGGGGTACCACTGAAGCTTTCTTT.